Listed below are T cell receptor beta chains from one sample, sequenced in a study of T cells after posttransplantation cyclophosphamide. TCRdb's table, derived via immunoSEQ multiplex PCR, lists solely in-frame clones and lacks some. Observed are under 45,000 clones, no singletons, with the top ten taking 4% to 5%. Input material: PBMCs. These receptor sequences come from a woman aged 45-65 years in good health and a related stem cell transplant donor. Both conserved end residues are part of each CDR3. A D gene is named only where the DNA matches it firmly. The size of a clone is reported for some rows only, either as once, few or many, or as a class for expanded clones.

size,V,J,D,CDR3,DNA
few,TRBV28,TRBJ2-7,-,CASSLSGFLSGQYF,TGTGCCAGCAGTCTCAGCGGTTTTCTAAGCGGGCAGTACTTC
-,TRBV11-3,TRBJ2-7,-,CASSLGGLQPYEQYF,TGTGCCAGCAGCTTGGGGGGGCTCCAACCCTACGAGCAGTACTTC
many,TRBV7-8,TRBJ2-3,TRBD2,CASSRRLAGGLTDTQYF,TGTGCCAGCAGCCGACGACTAGCGGGGGGGCTAACAGATACGCAGTATTTT
many,TRBV6-1,TRBJ1-1,-,CASSSTGTPGEAFF,TGTGCCAGCAGTAGCACAGGTACCCCCGGTGAAGCTTTCTTT
many,TRBV12-5,TRBJ1-5,TRBD1,CASGPGQLYQPQHF,TGTGCTAGTGGCCCGGGACAGTTATATCAGCCCCAGCATTTT
many,TRBV5-1,TRBJ1-1,-,CASSLVAGWAEAFF,TGCGCCAGCAGCTTGGTGGCGGGATGGGCGGAAGCTTTCTTT
many,TRBV7-6,TRBJ1-2,-,CASSLAGRDGYTF,TGTGCCAGCAGCTTAGCGGGCAGGGATGGCTACACCTTC
many,TRBV6-5,TRBJ1-6,TRBD1,CASSSQGAQNSPLHF,TGTGCCAGCAGTTCACAGGGGGCGCAAAATTCACCCCTCCACTTT
many,TRBV5-4,TRBJ1-2,-,CASSLGGQYYGYTF,TGTGCCAGCAGCTTGGGTGGACAGTACTATGGCTACACCTTC
many,TRBV13,TRBJ1-3,-,CASSLWGENSGNTIYF,TGTGCCAGCAGCCTGTGGGGGGAAAACTCTGGAAACACCATATATTTT
many,TRBV7-2,TRBJ2-6,TRBD1,CASRLGQAIISGANVLTF,TGTGCCAGCAGACTGGGACAGGCCATCATCTCTGGGGCCAACGTCCTGACTTTC
many,TRBV28,TRBJ1-6,-,CASSSPEGGMDSPLHF,TGTGCCAGCAGTTCCCCGGAGGGAGGGATGGATTCACCCCTCCACTTT
many,TRBV19,TRBJ2-1,-,CASRGTYNEQFF,TGTGCCAGCCGGGGAACCTACAATGAGCAGTTCTTC
many,TRBV5-5,TRBJ1-2,TRBD1,CASSSGQPRASYGYTF,TGTGCCAGCAGCTCGGGACAGCCCCGTGCCTCATATGGCTACACCTTC
many,TRBV4-3,TRBJ1-2,-,CASSLTSSLVGAGYGYTF,TGCGCCAGCAGCCTTACCTCATCGTTGGTTGGGGCCGGGTATGGCTACACCTTC
many,TRBV5-1,TRBJ1-6,TRBD1,CASSLDRGRNSPLHF,TGCGCCAGCAGCTTGGACAGGGGGAGGAATTCACCCCTCCACTTT
many,TRBV6-1,TRBJ1-4,TRBD1,CASSFTGATNEKLFF,TGTGCCAGCAGTTTTACAGGGGCAACTAATGAAAAACTGTTTTTT
many,TRBV2,TRBJ2-7,-,CASKKEGANYEQYF,TGTGCCAGCAAAAAGGAGGGGGCTAACTACGAGCAGTACTTC
many,TRBV4-3,TRBJ1-6,TRBD1,CASSREWTGQNSPLHF,TGCGCCAGCAGCCGAGAGTGGACAGGTCAGAATTCACCCCTCCACTTT
many,TRBV27,TRBJ1-6,TRBD1,CASSPTGGAPRLHF,TGTGCCAGCAGCCCGACAGGGGGGGCGCCTCGCCTCCACTTT
many,TRBV27,TRBJ1-2,TRBD1,CASSPSDRVYGYTF,TGTGCCAGCAGTCCTTCGGACAGGGTCTATGGCTACACCTTC
many,TRBV12-5,TRBJ2-3,TRBD2,CASGPHKGGLADPDTQYF,TGTGCTAGTGGTCCTCACAAAGGGGGACTAGCGGATCCAGATACGCAGTATTTT
many,TRBV2,TRBJ1-4,-,CASSQWGGSTNEKLFF,TGTGCCAGCAGTCAATGGGGCGGCTCAACTAATGAAAAACTGTTTTTT
many,TRBV10-3,TRBJ2-7,TRBD1,CAISGQGSSYEQYF,TGTGCCATCAGTGGACAGGGAAGCTCCTACGAGCAGTACTTC
many,TRBV6-1,TRBJ1-1,TRBD1,CASSRGPGTEAFF,TGTGCCAGCAGCAGGGGGCCTGGGACTGAAGCTTTCTTT
few,TRBV19,TRBJ2-5,TRBD1,CASSTSTGLTETQHF,TGTGCCAGTAGTACCTCGACAGGGTTAACGGAGACCCAGCACTTC
many,TRBV29-1,TRBJ2-7,TRBD1,CSVDRQGIPYEQYF,TGCAGCGTTGACCGACAGGGGATACCCTACGAGCAGTACTTC
many,TRBV30,TRBJ1-5,-,CAWNRRGGSNQPQHF,TGTGCCTGGAACAGGCGGGGGGGGAGCAATCAGCCCCAGCATTTT
many,TRBV28,TRBJ1-5,TRBD1,CASSLDLQGGRGNQPQHF,TGTGCCAGCAGTTTGGACCTCCAGGGGGGAAGAGGCAATCAGCCCCAGCATTTT
many,TRBV2,TRBJ1-1,-,CASRHRANTEAFF,TGTGCCAGCCGCCACAGGGCGAACACTGAAGCTTTCTTT
many,TRBV10-3,TRBJ2-1,TRBD2,CAISERASGESWEQFF,TGTGCCATCAGTGAGCGGGCTAGCGGGGAATCATGGGAGCAGTTCTTC
few,TRBV6-5,TRBJ1-5,-,CASMQQGNQPQHF,TGTGCCAGCATGCAACAGGGCAATCAGCCCCAGCATTTT
few,TRBV5-1,TRBJ2-3,TRBD2,CASKALAGPAGDTQYF,TGCGCCAGCAAGGCATTAGCGGGGCCCGCAGGAGATACGCAGTATTTT
-,TRBV29-1,TRBJ2-3,-,CSVRRGASTDTQYF,TGCAGCGTTCGGAGGGGTGCTAGCACAGATACGCAGTATTTT
many,TRBV5-6,TRBJ1-6,TRBD1,CASSQHSGTARYNSPLHF,TGTGCCAGCAGCCAACACTCCGGGACAGCGAGATATAATTCACCCCTCCACTTT
many,TRBV6-6,TRBJ1-2,TRBD1,CASSYIQGVYGYTF,TGTGCCAGCAGTTATATCCAGGGGGTCTATGGCTACACCTTC
many,TRBV7-3,TRBJ1-1,-,CASSFGGPVTEAFF,TGTGCCAGCAGCTTCGGGGGGCCGGTCACTGAAGCTTTCTTT
many,TRBV11-2,TRBJ1-1,-,CASNPAGFGEAFF,TGTGCCAGCAACCCGGCGGGGTTCGGTGAAGCTTTCTTT
many,TRBV30,TRBJ2-3,-,CAWSVLSPSGTDTQYF,TGTGCCTGGAGTGTACTCTCACCGTCCGGCACAGATACGCAGTATTTT
many,TRBV7-2,TRBJ2-7,TRBD1,CASSRDRVNEQYF,TGTGCCAGCAGCAGGGACAGGGTCAACGAGCAGTACTTC
many,TRBV5-1,TRBJ2-7,-,CASSSEDGRSSYEQYF,TGCGCCAGCAGCTCGGAGGACGGGAGAAGCTCCTACGAGCAGTACTTC
many,TRBV5-4,TRBJ1-1,-,CASSFAGGANTEAFF,TGTGCCAGCAGCTTTGCCGGCGGGGCGAACACTGAAGCTTTCTTT
many,TRBV4-3,TRBJ2-6,-,CASSLRTGDGANVLTF,TGCGCCAGCAGCCTTCGCACGGGGGATGGGGCCAACGTCCTGACTTTC
many,TRBV6-1,TRBJ1-4,-,CASTLHTTNEKLFF,TGTGCCAGCACCTTACACACAACTAATGAAAAACTGTTTTTT
many,TRBV6-4,TRBJ1-1,-,CASSDSSRGTEAFF,TGTGCCAGCAGTGACTCTTCAAGGGGCACTGAAGCTTTCTTT
many,TRBV4-1,TRBJ2-3,TRBD1,CASSQVRGRGDTQYF,TGCGCCAGCAGCCAAGTTAGGGGGCGCGGAGATACGCAGTATTTT
many,TRBV28,TRBJ1-1,-,CASSLGAGPLNTEAFF,TGTGCCAGCAGTTTAGGTGCAGGCCCTTTGAACACTGAAGCTTTCTTT
many,TRBV10-2,TRBJ2-5,TRBD2,CASSEQRGGEMETQYF,TGCGCCAGCAGTGAGCAGCGGGGGGGAGAAATGGAGACCCAGTACTTC
many,TRBV2,TRBJ1-4,TRBD1,CASTGKGQVNEKLFF,TGTGCCAGCACGGGAAAGGGACAGGTTAATGAAAAACTGTTTTTT
many,TRBV19,TRBJ2-1,TRBD2,CASSRTSASSYNEQFF,TGTGCCAGTAGTAGAACTAGCGCGAGCTCCTACAATGAGCAGTTCTTC
many,TRBV4-1,TRBJ1-6,-,CASSQDRQYVSYNSPLHF,TGCGCCAGCAGCCAAGATCGACAGTATGTCTCCTATAATTCACCCCTCCACTTT
many,TRBV5-1,TRBJ2-1,TRBD1,CASSLNGQGYNEQFF,TGCGCCAGCAGCCTCAACGGACAGGGCTACAATGAGCAGTTCTTC
many,TRBV27,TRBJ2-6,-,CASSRPGVPGANVLTF,TGTGCCAGCAGTAGACCAGGGGTCCCTGGGGCCAACGTCCTGACTTTC